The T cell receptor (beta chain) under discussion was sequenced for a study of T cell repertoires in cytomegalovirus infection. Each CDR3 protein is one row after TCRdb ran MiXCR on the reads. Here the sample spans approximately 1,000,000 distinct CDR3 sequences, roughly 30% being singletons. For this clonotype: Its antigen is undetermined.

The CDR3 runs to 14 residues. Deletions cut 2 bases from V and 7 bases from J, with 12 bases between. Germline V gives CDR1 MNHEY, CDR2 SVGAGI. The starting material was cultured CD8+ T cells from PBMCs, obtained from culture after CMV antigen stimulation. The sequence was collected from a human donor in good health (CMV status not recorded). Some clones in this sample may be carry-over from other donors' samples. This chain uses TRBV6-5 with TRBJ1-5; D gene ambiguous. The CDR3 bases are TGTGCCAGCAGTTACCTCGGTTTAGACCAGCCCCAGCATTTT. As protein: CASSYLGLDQPQHF.